The rows below give T cell receptor beta chains drawn from one sample of a study of blood T cell repertoires in COVID-19. Produced via immunoSEQ multiplex PCR; TCRdb's table is partial and in-frame only. The table lists about 140,000 clones, more than 80% of them singletons. What was sequenced was peripheral blood. The origin of the receptors is an elderly woman with acute or convalescent COVID-19. Both conserved end residues are part of each CDR3. Each record gives: CDR3 length, V gene, D gene, J gene, clone size, CDR3 protein, CDR3 DNA. D genes are given only for firm matches. Clone size, where shown, is once, few, many, or a class for clones that have expanded.

16	TRBV7-8	TRBD1	TRBJ1-1	-	CASSRQGGSLNTEAFF	TGTGCCAGCAGCCGACAGGGAGGGTCCTTGAACACTGAAGCTTTCTTT
13	TRBV30	TRBD1	TRBJ1-6	-	CAWTGQYNSPLHF	TGTGCCTGGACGGGACAGTATAATTCACCCCTCCACTTT
14	TRBV19	-	TRBJ1-6	-	CASSIDRGNSPLHF	TGTGCCAGTAGTATAGACAGGGGAAATTCACCCCTCCACTTT
14	TRBV3-1/TRBV3-2	-	TRBJ1-1	-	CASSQPGMNTEAFF	TGTGCCAGCAGCCAACCAGGGATGAACACTGAAGCTTTCTTT
14	TRBV5-1	TRBD2	TRBJ2-7	-	CASSLAGEGYEQYF	TGCGCCAGCAGCTTGGCGGGGGAGGGATACGAGCAGTACTTC
12	TRBV6-5	TRBD1	TRBJ1-1	-	CASRDRVGEAFF	TGTGCCAGCAGGGACAGGGTTGGCGAAGCTTTCTTT
15	TRBV5-4	TRBD1	TRBJ1-2	-	CASSLGQGVRYGYTF	TGTGCCAGCAGCTTGGGACAGGGGGTTCGATATGGCTACACCTTC
16	TRBV5-4	TRBD1	TRBJ1-4	-	CASSLGRDRSYEKLFF	TGTGCCAGCAGCTTGGGACGGGACAGGTCTTATGAAAAACTGTTTTTT
14	TRBV7-8	-	TRBJ2-1	-	CASSLLQVYNEQFF	TGTGCCAGCAGCTTATTACAGGTATACAATGAGCAGTTCTTC
16	TRBV3-1/TRBV3-2	TRBD1	TRBJ1-2	-	CASSRGQGAGDYGYTF	TGTGCCAGCAGCCGGGGACAGGGGGCAGGCGACTATGGCTACACCTTC
14	TRBV3-1/TRBV3-2	TRBD1	TRBJ1-2	-	CASRNEGQGSGYTF	TGTGCCAGCCGCAATGAGGGACAGGGGTCTGGCTACACCTTC
16	TRBV18	TRBD2	TRBJ2-5	-	CASSLTSGGFQETQYF	TGTGCCAGCTCACTGACTAGCGGGGGGTTCCAAGAGACCCAGTACTTC
16	TRBV3-1/TRBV3-2	TRBD2	TRBJ2-5	-	CASSRKSSGGGETQYF	TGTGCCAGCAGCCGAAAGTCCAGCGGGGGGGGAGAGACCCAGTACTTC
14	TRBV24-1	-	TRBJ2-7	-	CATSRVQASYEQYF	TGTGCCACCAGTAGGGTACAGGCCTCCTACGAGCAGTACTTC
15	TRBV24-1	-	TRBJ2-1	-	CATSDPGSRYNEQFF	TGTGCCACCAGTGATCCGGGTTCCCGTTACAATGAGCAGTTCTTC
14	TRBV5-1	TRBD1	TRBJ1-1	few	CASSLTRQGGEAFF	TGCGCCAGCAGCTTGACACGACAGGGCGGAGAAGCTTTCTTT
14	TRBV10-3	-	TRBJ1-6	-	CATMPGGSGSPLHF	TGTGCCACCATGCCCGGAGGTTCTGGTTCACCCCTCCACTTT
14	TRBV5-6	TRBD1	TRBJ1-1	-	CASSKGQLNTEAFF	TGTGCCAGCAGCAAGGGACAGCTGAACACTGAAGCTTTCTTT
13	TRBV2	-	TRBJ1-2	-	CASSSRGVGGYTF	TGTGCCAGCAGCTCCAGGGGAGTCGGTGGCTACACCTTC
15	TRBV7-9	TRBD2	TRBJ2-1	-	CASSLQRGFGNEQFF	TGTGCCAGCAGCTTACAGCGGGGGTTCGGCAATGAGCAGTTCTTC
13	TRBV6-1	-	TRBJ1-1	-	CASSELVVTEAFF	TGTGCCAGCAGTGAATTAGTGGTGACTGAAGCTTTCTTT
15	TRBV15	TRBD2	TRBJ2-7	-	CATSFRLAGFGEQYF	TGTGCCACCAGCTTCCGACTAGCGGGGTTTGGGGAGCAGTACTTC
14	TRBV7-9	TRBD1	TRBJ1-4	once	CASSRQGSGEKLFF	TGTGCCAGCAGCCGACAGGGCTCTGGGGAAAAACTGTTTTTT
15	TRBV5-1	TRBD1	TRBJ1-4	-	CASSLSDRGNEKLFF	TGCGCCAGCAGCTTGTCGGACAGGGGGAATGAAAAACTGTTTTTT